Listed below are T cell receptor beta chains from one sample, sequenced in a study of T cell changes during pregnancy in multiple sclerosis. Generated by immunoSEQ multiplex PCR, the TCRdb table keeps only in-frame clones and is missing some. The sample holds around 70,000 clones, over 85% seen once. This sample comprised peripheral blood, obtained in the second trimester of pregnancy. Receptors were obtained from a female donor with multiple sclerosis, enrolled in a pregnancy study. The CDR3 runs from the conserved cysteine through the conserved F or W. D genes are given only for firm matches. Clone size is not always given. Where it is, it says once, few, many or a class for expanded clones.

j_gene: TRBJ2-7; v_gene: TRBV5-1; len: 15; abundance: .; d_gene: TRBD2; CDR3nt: TGCGCCAGCAGCACGGTTAGCGGGCGTTCCTACGAGCAGTACTTC; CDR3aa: CASSTVSGRSYEQYF
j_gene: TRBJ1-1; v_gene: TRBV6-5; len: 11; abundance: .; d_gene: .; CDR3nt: TGTGCCACCCGGAGGGGCACTGAAGCTTTCTTT; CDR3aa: CATRRGTEAFF
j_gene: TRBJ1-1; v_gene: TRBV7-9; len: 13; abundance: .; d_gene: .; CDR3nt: TGTGCCAGCAGGCTGGACAGCAACACTGAAGCTTTCTTT; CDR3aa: CASRLDSNTEAFF
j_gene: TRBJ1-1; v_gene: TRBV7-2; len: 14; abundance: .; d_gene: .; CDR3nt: TGTGCCAGCACCCTACGGGGGGGTTCCACTGAAGCTTTCTTT; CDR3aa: CASTLRGGSTEAFF
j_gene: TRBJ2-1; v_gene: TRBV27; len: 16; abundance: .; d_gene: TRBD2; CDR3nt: TGTGCCAGCAGTTTATTGACTAGCGGGAGGGTCAATGAGCAGTTCTTC; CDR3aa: CASSLLTSGRVNEQFF
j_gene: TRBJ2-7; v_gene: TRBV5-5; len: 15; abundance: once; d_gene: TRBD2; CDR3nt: TGTGCCAGCAGCTTGGAGGTGACTAGCGCGTACGAGCAGTACTTC; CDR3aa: CASSLEVTSAYEQYF
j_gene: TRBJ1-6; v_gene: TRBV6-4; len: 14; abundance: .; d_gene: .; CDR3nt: TGTGCCAGCAGTAACGGTTTGGAGAATTCACCCCTCCACTTT; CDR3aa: CASSNGLENSPLHF
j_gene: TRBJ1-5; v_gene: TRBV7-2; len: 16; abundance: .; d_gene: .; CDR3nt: TGTGCCAGCAGCTTAGATCGGGTGGGCAGGGATCAGCCCCAGCATTTT; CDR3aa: CASSLDRVGRDQPQHF
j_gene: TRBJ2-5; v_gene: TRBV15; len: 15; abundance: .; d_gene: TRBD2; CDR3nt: TGTGCCACCAGCAGAAGGACTAGCGGACAAGAGACCCAGTACTTC; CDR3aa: CATSRRTSGQETQYF
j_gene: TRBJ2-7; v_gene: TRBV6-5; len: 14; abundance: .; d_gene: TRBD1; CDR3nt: TGTGCCAGCAGTTACGGGACAGGGGTGCCCGAGCAGTACTTC; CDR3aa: CASSYGTGVPEQYF
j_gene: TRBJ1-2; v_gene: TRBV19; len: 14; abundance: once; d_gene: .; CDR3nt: TGTGCCAGTAGTCCTCCAGGCAGGGCTGATGGCTACACCTTC; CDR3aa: CASSPPGRADGYTF
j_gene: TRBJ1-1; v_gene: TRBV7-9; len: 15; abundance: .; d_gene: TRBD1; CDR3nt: TGTGCCAGCAGCCCGGGGACAGGGGGAAGTACTGAAGCTTTCTTT; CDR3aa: CASSPGTGGSTEAFF
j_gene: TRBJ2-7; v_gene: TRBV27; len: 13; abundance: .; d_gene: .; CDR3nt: TGTGCCAGCAGTTTCAGGGAGGTGGGGAGTCGGTACTTC; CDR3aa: CASSFREVGSRYF
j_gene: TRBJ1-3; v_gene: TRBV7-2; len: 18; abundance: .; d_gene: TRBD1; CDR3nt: TGTGCCAGCAGCAAAAGTCCGGGACAGGGGGTCTCTGGAAACACCATATATTTT; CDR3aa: CASSKSPGQGVSGNTIYF
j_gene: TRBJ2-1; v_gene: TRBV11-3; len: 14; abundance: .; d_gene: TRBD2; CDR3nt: TGTGCCAGCAGCTTGTGGGCGGGGGTCAATGAGCAGTTCTTC; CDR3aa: CASSLWAGVNEQFF
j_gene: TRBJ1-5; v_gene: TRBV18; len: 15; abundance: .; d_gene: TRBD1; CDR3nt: TGTGCCAGCTCACCAAGGGGACAGGGTGAGCAGCCCCAGCATTTT; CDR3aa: CASSPRGQGEQPQHF
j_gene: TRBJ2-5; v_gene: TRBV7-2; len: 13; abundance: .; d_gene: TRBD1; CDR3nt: TGTGCCAGCAGCTTACAGGGGGAAGAGACCCAGTACTTC; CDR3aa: CASSLQGEETQYF
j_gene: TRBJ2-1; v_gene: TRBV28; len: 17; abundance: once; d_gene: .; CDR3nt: TGTGCCAGCAGTTTATTGGGTGGGGCTAGCTCCTACAATGAGCAGTTCTTC; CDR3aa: CASSLLGGASSYNEQFF
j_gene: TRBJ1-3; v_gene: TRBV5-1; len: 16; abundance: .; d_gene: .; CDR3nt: TGCGCCAGCAGCTTTTTACCCAGATTCTCTGGAAACACCATATATTTT; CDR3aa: CASSFLPRFSGNTIYF
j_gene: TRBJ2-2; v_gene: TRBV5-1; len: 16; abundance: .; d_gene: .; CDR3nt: TGCGCCAGCAGCCGTAAGACAGGAACCAACACCGGGGAGCTGTTTTTT; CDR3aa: CASSRKTGTNTGELFF
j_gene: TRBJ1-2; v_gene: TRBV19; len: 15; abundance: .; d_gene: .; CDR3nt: TGTGCCAGTAGCTTCCCTGCGGGAAGGTGGAGGGGCTACACCTTC; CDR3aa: CASSFPAGRWRGYTF
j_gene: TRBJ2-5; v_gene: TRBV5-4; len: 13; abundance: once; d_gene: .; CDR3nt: TGTGCCAGCAGCTTCTCTGGGGGGAAGACCCAGTACTTC; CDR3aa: CASSFSGGKTQYF
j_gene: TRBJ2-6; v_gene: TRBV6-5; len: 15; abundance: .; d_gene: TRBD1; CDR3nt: TGTGCCAGGGGGACAGGGAGCTCTGGGGCCAACGTCCTGACTTTC; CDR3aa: CARGTGSSGANVLTF